This entry concerns a single T cell receptor (beta chain). The sample comes from a study of blood T cell repertoires in COVID-19. J was trimmed by 4 bases and V by 11 bases; bases with no gene match: 11. Looked up from germline, CDR1 is SNHLY and CDR2 is FYNNEI. CDR3 length: 15 amino acids. Clones were sequenced by immunoSEQ multiplex PCR, and TCRdb holds only the in-frame ones, with some missing. The sample yields about 160,000 clones, over 90% seen once. The TCR originated in a woman aged 55-70 years with COVID-19, enrolled during active disease. The specimen sequenced was peripheral blood. The chain joins TRBV2 to TRBJ1-4; TRBD1 aligns across 9 bases. CDR3 sequence (DNA): TGTGCCGGACGGAACAGGGGGCGGTATAATGAAAAACTGTTTTTT. Amino acids: CAGRNRGRYNEKLFF. The full variable domain, in which reference TRBV2 and TRBJ1-4 provide the parts outside the CDR3, is EPEVTQTPSHQVTQMGQEVILRCVPISNHLYFYWYRQILGQKVEFLVSFYNNEISEKSEIFDDQFSVERPDGSNFTLKIRSTKLEDSAMYFCAGRNRGRYNEKLFFGSGTQLSVL.